This T cell receptor (beta chain) appears in the sequencing data of a study of T cells after yellow fever vaccination. Overall study findings and caveats: Weaker, the secondary response had a peak occurring faster, on day 5 versus 15. Boosting was followed by the reappearance of most primary-vaccination clones (less than 98% CD4, about 88% CD8).

A process of 5'RACE template switching, which added a universal primer site and UMIs, was used to make TCR cDNA. TCRdb re-analysed the 5' RACE reads in MiXCR, keeping a single row per CDR3 protein. Here the sample spans a few hundred thousand distinct CDR3 sequences, 6.8% being singletons. A note on this clonotype: Its antigen remains unknown.

With 2 bases removed from V and 5 bases from J, the gap between germline ends came to 14 bases. From germline, CDR1 is MNHEY and CDR2 SVGAGI. This CDR3 region has 15 residues. This chain joins TRBV6-5 and TRBJ2-3, with D possibly TRBD2 on 6 matching bases. The TCR was taken from a man younger than 35 who received the YFV17D yellow fever vaccine. The sequences come from PBMCs, collected more than 40 days after the first yellow fever vaccination. CDR3 region: CASSYARGGEDTQYF. CDR3 nucleotide sequence: TGTGCCAGCAGTTACGCTCGGGGAGGCGAAGATACGCAGTATTTT.